Following are 20 T cell receptor beta chains from one sample sequenced in a study of blood T cell repertoires in COVID-19. Method: immunoSEQ multiplex PCR; TCRdb's copy keeps in-frame clones and lacks some. Here the sample spans 450,000 to 500,000 clones, 80% to 90% being singletons. Sequencing used peripheral blood. Receptor source: a human donor in a cohort sampled during active COVID-19.

V and J are TRBV14 and TRBJ2-7; weak D call: TRBD1 (6 bases). CDR3 length: 15 residues. Deletions cut 3 bases from V and 2 bases from J, with 14 bases between. CDR1 is SGHDN and CDR2 is FVKESK in the germline V gene. Here the CDR3 DNA reads TGTGCCAGCAGCCAGAGAGACAGGAGTACCTACGAGCAGTACTTC. Its translation: CASSQRDRSTYEQYF. The complete variable domain, with remaining parts taken from reference TRBV14 and TRBJ2-7, reads EAGVTQFPSHSVIEKGQTVTLRCDPISGHDNLYWYRRVMGKEIKFLLHFVKESKQDESGMPNNRFLAERTGGTYSTLKVQPAELEDSGVYFCASSQRDRSTYEQYFGPGTRLTVT.

This chain links TRBV15 with TRBJ2-1; D is uncertain. V was shortened by 0 bases and J by 1 base, with 4 bases between the two germline ends. The CDR3 spans 14 residues. Germline values: CDR1 LNHNV, CDR2 YYDKDF (reference sequence). The CDR3, as DNA: TGTGCCACCAGCAGAGAGGCATCCTACAATGAGCAGTTCTTC. This sequence encodes CATSREASYNEQFF.

The chain employs TRBV28 and TRBJ2-5; possibly TRBD2 for D (7 bases). Germline CDR1 MDHEN, CDR2 SYDVKM. The CDR3 covers 14 residues. V shed 6 bases and J shed 5 bases, with 16 bases lying between them. The CDR3 DNA reads as TGTGCCAGCAGCCTGGGGGGGCTGGGGGAGACCCAGTACTTC. This sequence encodes CASSLGGLGETQYF. Complete variable domain (other parts from reference TRBV28 and TRBJ2-5): DVKVTQSSRYLVKRTGEKVFLECVQDMDHENMFWYRQDPGLGLRLIYFSYDVKMKEKGDIPEGYSVSREKKERFSLILESASTNQTSMYLCASSLGGLGETQYFGPGTRLLVL.

This clone was picked up a small number of times. The rearrangement links TRBV30 to TRBJ1-2; D might be TRBD1 (5 bases). Germline V CDR1 and CDR2: GTSNPN, SVGIG (reference sequence). The V gene lost 4 bases and the J gene lost 4 bases, with 19 bases spanning the gap. This CDR3 contains 15 residues. The CDR3 DNA is TGTGCCTGGACTACGGCTGGGGCCGCTAGCTATGGCTACACCTTC. Amino acids: CAWTTAGAASYGYTF.

The chain is built from TRBV6-6 and TRBJ1-2; 8 bases agree with TRBD1. V was pared by 6 bases and J by 4 bases, with 7 bases of the junction left unmatched. Germline CDR1 is MNHNY and CDR2 is SVGAGI (reference sequence). CDR3 size: 14 residues. DNA for the CDR3: TGTGCCAGCAGCCACACCACAGGGGGCTATGGCTACACCTTC. It codes for CASSHTTGGYGYTF.

V gene TRBV19 combines with J gene TRBJ2-1, with 9 bases lining up with TRBD2. The CDR3 totals 15 residues. Trimming removed 5 bases from V and 9 bases from J; junction bases left unmatched: 11. The germline V gene has CDR1 LNHDA and CDR2 SQIVND (reference sequence). CDR3 nucleotide sequence: TGTGCCAGTAGTGCCCCCTTAGCGGGAGACGTTGAGCAGTTCTTC. Its translation is CASSAPLAGDVEQFF.

The rearrangement uses TRBV4-1 and TRBJ2-7, with TRBD2 matching over 8 bases. CDR3 length: 16 amino acids. Germline values: CDR1 MGHRA, CDR2 YSYEKL. Unmatched junction bases numbered 11, after V lost 3 bases and J lost 4 bases. This CDR3 reads CASSHLLEAGGYEQYF. The CDR3 DNA reads as TGCGCCAGCAGCCACCTGCTGGAGGCGGGAGGTTACGAGCAGTACTTC.

V and J are TRBV6-6 and TRBJ1-5; D remains ambiguous. Germline V lookup: CDR1 MNHNY, CDR2 SVGAGI (reference sequence). V dropped 0 bases and J dropped 5 bases, with 5 bases sitting between them. This CDR3 has 13 amino acids. CDR3 protein: CASSYSPDQPQHF. In DNA form, the CDR3 reads TGTGCCAGCAGTTACTCCCCAGATCAGCCCCAGCATTTT.

The CDR3 is CASRPTGDRGAAFF. The CDR3 DNA reads TGTGCCAGCAGACCAACCGGGGACAGGGGCGCAGCTTTCTTT. The V gene is TRBV7-9, the J gene TRBJ1-1; TRBD1 agrees at 10 bases. CDR3 length equals 14 residues. The germline gives CDR1 SEHNR, CDR2 FQNEAQ (reference sequence). Trimming removed 6 bases from V and 10 bases from J; junction bases left unmatched: 11.

This clone appeared once. The chain carries TRBV5-6 and TRBJ2-3, with unresolved D. The germline V gene encodes CDR1 SGHDT and CDR2 YYEEEE. The CDR3 length is 13 residues. V lost 4 bases and J lost 1, with 7 bases in between. The DNA for the CDR3 is TGTGCCAGCAGCCCGGTAGGCACAGATACGCAGTATTTT. Amino acid sequence: CASSPVGTDTQYF.

This rearrangement joins TRBV30 to TRBJ2-3; D uncertain. Germline CDR1 and CDR2: GTSNPN and SVGIG (reference sequence). This CDR3 has 12 amino acids. The V gene lost 1 base and the J gene lost 5 bases, with 7 bases spanning the gap. DNA of the CDR3: TGTGCCTGGAGTGGGAGTGAAGATACGCAGTATTTT. Protein sequence: CAWSGSEDTQYF.

The chain combines TRBV5-4 with TRBJ2-1; D uncertain. The germline V and J ends were trimmed by 4 bases and 0 bases, with 14 bases remaining between them. Germline-derived CDR1 and CDR2 are SGHNT and YYREEE (reference sequence). The CDR3 totals 16 residues. The DNA of the CDR3 is TGTGCCAGCAGCAGTCTTCAGGTCAGCTCCTACAATGAGCAGTTCTTC. Translated, it gives CASSSLQVSSYNEQFF. Drawing the rest from reference TRBV5-4 and TRBJ2-1, the complete variable domain is ETGVTQSPTHLIKTRGQQVTLRCSSQSGHNTVSWYQQALGQGPQFIFQYYREEENGRGNFPPRFSGLQFPNYSSELNVNALELDDSALYLCASSSLQVSSYNEQFFGPGTRLTVL.

The CDR3 DNA reads as TGTGCCAGTAGTCTCAGGACAGGGGGAGAGGAAAACATTCAGTACTTC. It specifies CASSLRTGGEENIQYF. The chain is built from TRBV19 and TRBJ2-4, with 10 nucleotides matching TRBD1. The CDR3 is made up of 16 amino acids. Looked up from germline, CDR1 is LNHDA and CDR2 is SQIVND (reference sequence). Trimming at V came to 5 bases and at J to 5 bases, leaving 9 bases not matched to a gene.

CDR3 DNA sequence: TGTGCCAGCAGCCAAGTGGGAGCGGGAGTGGGGTCAAGCTCCTACGAGCAGTACTTC. It encodes CASSQVGAGVGSSSYEQYF. The chain carries TRBV3-1 (or the pseudogene TRBV3-2) and TRBJ2-7; 8 bases fit TRBD2. The junction had 14 bases not matched to a gene; V was cut back by 1 base and J by 0 bases. In germline, CDR1 is LGHDT, CDR2 YNNKEL (reference sequence). CDR3 length: 19 amino acids.

This sequence joins TRBV7-2 and TRBJ2-6, with D perhaps TRBD1 (7 bases). This CDR3 region has 16 residues. Germline CDR1 and CDR2: SGHTA and FQGNSA. The V end was cut by 5 bases, the J end by 3 bases, with 14 bases between. This CDR3 is CASSTGTAGGANVLTF. CDR3 in DNA: TGTGCCAGCAGCACCGGGACAGCGGGTGGGGCCAACGTCCTGACTTTC.

Written as DNA, the CDR3 is TGTGCCAGCAGCCTCCGCCGACTTACCTACAATGAGCAGTTCTTC. This gives the protein CASSLRRLTYNEQFF. The chain combines TRBV5-6 with TRBJ2-1; D remains ambiguous. Germline V gives CDR1 SGHDT, CDR2 YYEEEE. The V and J ends lost 4 bases and 2 bases respectively, with 13 bases between them. The CDR3 is made up of 15 amino acids.

The chain couples TRBV24-1 to TRBJ2-1; D ambiguous. This CDR3 spans 13 amino acids. Germline V gives CDR1 KGHDR, CDR2 SFDVKD. The V end lost 4 bases, the J end lost 6 bases, and 9 bases lay between the germline ends. CDR3 DNA sequence: TGTGCCACCAGTGACTCAAACTTCAATGAGCAGTTCTTC. It translates to CATSDSNFNEQFF.

This clone occurred a few times. This chain uses TRBV11-2 with TRBJ2-3; 12 bases match TRBD2. The CDR3 loop spans 17 amino acids. CDR1 and CDR2 from the germline V gene are SGHAT and FQNNGV. V lost 4 bases and J lost 0; bases outside the gene matches: 5. The CDR3 loop is CASSSTSGSPSTDTQYF. CDR3 coding DNA: TGTGCCAGCAGCTCGACTAGCGGGAGCCCTAGCACAGATACGCAGTATTTT.

V is TRBV25-1 and J is TRBJ1-1; D remains unclear. Trimming took 5 bases from V and 1 from J, leaving 11 bases between them. From germline, CDR1 is MGHDK and CDR2 SYGVNS. CDR3 length: 14 amino acids. CDR3 coding DNA: TGTGCCAGCAGTTACGGACTGAGGAACACTGAAGCTTTCTTT. It yields the protein CASSYGLRNTEAFF.

The chain combines TRBV29-1 with TRBJ1-1; D is uncertain. V lost 8 bases to trimming and J lost 5 bases, with 12 bases between them. CDR3 length: 11 amino acids. Germline CDR1 SQVTM, CDR2 ANQGSEA. CDR3 in amino acids: CSPQTETEAFF. The CDR3 coding sequence is TGCAGCCCCCAGACTGAGACTGAAGCTTTCTTT.